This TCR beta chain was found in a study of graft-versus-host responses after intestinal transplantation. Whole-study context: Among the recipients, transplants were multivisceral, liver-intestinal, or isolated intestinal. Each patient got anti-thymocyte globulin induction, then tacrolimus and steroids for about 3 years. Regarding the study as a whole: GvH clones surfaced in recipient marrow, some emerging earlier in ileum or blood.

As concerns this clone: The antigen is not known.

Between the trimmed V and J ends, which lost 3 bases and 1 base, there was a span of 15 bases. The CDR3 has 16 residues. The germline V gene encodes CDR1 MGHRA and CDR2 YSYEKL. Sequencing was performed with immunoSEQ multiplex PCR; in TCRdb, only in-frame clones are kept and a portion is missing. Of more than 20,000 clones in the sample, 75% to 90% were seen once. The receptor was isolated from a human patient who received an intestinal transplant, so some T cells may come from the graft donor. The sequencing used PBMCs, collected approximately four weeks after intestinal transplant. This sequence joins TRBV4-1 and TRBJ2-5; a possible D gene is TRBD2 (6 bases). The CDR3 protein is CASSHQLASTQETQYF. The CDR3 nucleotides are TGCGCCAGCAGCCACCAACTAGCATCCACCCAAGAGACCCAGTACTTC.